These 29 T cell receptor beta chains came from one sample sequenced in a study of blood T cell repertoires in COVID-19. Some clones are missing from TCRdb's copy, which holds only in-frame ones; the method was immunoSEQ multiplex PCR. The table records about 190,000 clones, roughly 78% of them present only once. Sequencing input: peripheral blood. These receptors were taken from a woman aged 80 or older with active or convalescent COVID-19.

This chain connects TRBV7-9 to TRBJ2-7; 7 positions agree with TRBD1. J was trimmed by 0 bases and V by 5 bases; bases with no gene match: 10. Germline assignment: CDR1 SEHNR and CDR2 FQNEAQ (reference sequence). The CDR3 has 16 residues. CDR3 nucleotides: TGTGCCAGCAGCACCCTGACAGGGACCCTCTCCTACGAGCAGTACTTC. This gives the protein CASSTLTGTLSYEQYF. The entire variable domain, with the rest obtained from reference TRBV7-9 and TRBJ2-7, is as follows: DTGVSQNPRHKITKRGQNVTFRCDPISEHNRLYWYRQTLGQGPEFLTYFQNEAQLEKSRLLSDRFSAERPKGSFSTLEIQRTEQGDSAMYLCASSTLTGTLSYEQYFGPGTRLTVT.

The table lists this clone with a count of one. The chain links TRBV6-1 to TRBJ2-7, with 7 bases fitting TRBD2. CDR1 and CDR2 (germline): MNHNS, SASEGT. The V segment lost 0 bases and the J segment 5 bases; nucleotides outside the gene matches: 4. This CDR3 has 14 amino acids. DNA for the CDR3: TGTGCCAGCAGTGAAGCGGGGGGGAACCACGAGCAGTACTTC. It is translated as CASSEAGGNHEQYF.

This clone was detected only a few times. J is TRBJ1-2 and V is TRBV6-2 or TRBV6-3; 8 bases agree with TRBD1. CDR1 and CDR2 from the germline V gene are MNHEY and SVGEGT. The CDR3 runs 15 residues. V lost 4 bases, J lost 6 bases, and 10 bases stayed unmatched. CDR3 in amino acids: CASSSLRQGTDGYTF. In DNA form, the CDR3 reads TGTGCCAGCAGTTCCCTAAGACAGGGGACAGATGGCTACACCTTC.

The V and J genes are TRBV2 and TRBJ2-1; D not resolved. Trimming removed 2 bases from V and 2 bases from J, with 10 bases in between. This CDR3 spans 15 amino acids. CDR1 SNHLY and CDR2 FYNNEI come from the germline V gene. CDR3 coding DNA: TGTGCCAGCAGTGAACAGGATTTGACCTACAATGAGCAGTTCTTC. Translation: CASSEQDLTYNEQFF.

CDR3 sequence (DNA): TGTGCCAGCAGCCGACTGGTACCTACCTACGAGCAGTACTTC. Translation: CASSRLVPTYEQYF. The V gene is TRBV6-5, the J gene TRBJ2-7; D not resolved. The germline V gene encodes CDR1 MNHEY and CDR2 SVGAGI. V lost 6 bases and J 2 bases, leaving 14 bases between the germline ends. This CDR3 is 14 amino acids long.

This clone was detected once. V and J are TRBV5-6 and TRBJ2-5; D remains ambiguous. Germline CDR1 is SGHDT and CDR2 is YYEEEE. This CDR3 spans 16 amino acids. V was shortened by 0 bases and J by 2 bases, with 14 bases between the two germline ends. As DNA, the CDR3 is TGTGCCAGCAGCTTGGAGTATTATGATCAGCAAGAGACCCAGTACTTC. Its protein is CASSLEYYDQQETQYF.

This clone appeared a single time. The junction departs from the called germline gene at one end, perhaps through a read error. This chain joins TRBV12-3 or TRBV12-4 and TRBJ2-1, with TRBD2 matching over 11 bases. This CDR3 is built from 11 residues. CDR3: CASSLAGGTLF. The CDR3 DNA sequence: TGTGCCAGCAGTCTAGCGGGGGGAACGCTCTTC.

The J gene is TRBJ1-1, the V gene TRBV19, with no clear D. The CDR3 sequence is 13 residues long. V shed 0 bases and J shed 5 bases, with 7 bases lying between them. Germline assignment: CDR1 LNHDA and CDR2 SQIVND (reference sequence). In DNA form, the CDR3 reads TGTGCCAGTAGTATAGATCCAGGAACTGAAGCTTTCTTT. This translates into CASSIDPGTEAFF.

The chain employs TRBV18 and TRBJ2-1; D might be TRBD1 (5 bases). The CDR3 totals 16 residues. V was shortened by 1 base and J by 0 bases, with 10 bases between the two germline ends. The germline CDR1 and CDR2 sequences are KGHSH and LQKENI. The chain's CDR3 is CASSPLYTGSYNEQFF. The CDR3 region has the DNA TGTGCCAGCTCACCACTTTACACAGGCTCCTACAATGAGCAGTTCTTC. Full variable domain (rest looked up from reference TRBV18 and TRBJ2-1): NAGVMQNPRHLVRRRGQEARLRCSPMKGHSHVYWYRQLPEEGLKFMVYLQKENIIDESGMPKERFSAEFPKEGPSILRIQQVVRGDSAAYFCASSPLYTGSYNEQFFGPGTRLTVL.

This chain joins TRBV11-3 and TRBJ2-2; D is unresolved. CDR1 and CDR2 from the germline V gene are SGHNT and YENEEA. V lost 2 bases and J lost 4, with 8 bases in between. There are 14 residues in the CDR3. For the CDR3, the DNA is TGTGCCAGCAGCTTATCCCCCAGCACCGGGGAGCTGTTTTTT. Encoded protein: CASSLSPSTGELFF.

The CDR3 DNA sequence: TGCAGCGCCGGGACTAGCGGGGGAGAGACCCAGTACTTC. Translation gives CSAGTSGGETQYF. The chain is built from TRBV29-1 and TRBJ2-5, with 14 bases lining up with TRBD2. The V gene end was trimmed by 7 bases and the J gene end by 4 bases; junction bases not matched to a gene: 2. The CDR3 sequence is 13 residues long. The germline CDR1 and CDR2 sequences are SQVTM and ANQGSEA. Supplemented by reference TRBV29-1 and TRBJ2-5, the full variable domain reads SAVISQKPSRDICQRGTSLTIQCQVDSQVTMMFWYRQQPGQSLTLIATANQGSEATYESGFVIDKFPISRPNLTFSTLTVSNMSPEDSSIYLCSAGTSGGETQYFGPGTRLLVL.

The CDR3 protein is CASSLDTSGRNTGELFF. CDR3 nucleotides: TGCGCCAGCAGCTTGGATACTAGCGGGAGAAACACCGGGGAGCTGTTTTTT. The rearrangement links TRBV5-1 to TRBJ2-2, with 11 bases matching TRBD2. The CDR3 extends over 17 amino acids. After removal of 0 bases from V and 2 bases from J, the junction contained 3 bases not matched to a gene. Germline assignment: CDR1 SGHRS and CDR2 YFSETQ.

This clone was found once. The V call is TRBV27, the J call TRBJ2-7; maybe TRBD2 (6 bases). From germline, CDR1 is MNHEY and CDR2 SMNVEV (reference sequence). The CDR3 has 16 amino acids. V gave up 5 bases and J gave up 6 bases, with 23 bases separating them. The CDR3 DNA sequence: TGTGCCAGCAGTCCCCCCCCGACTAGAGCGGACTCCGAGCAGTACTTC. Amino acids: CASSPPPTRADSEQYF.

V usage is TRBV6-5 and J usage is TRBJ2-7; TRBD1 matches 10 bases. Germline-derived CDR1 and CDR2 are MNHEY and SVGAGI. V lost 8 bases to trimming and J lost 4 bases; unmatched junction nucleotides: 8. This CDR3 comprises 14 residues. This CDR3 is CASAQGQGGYEQYF. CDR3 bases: TGTGCCAGCGCCCAAGGACAGGGGGGGTACGAGCAGTACTTC.

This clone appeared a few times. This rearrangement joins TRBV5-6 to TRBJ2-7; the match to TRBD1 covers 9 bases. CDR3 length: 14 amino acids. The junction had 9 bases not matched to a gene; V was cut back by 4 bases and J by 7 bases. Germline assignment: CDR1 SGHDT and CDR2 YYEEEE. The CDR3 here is CASSSTGQGEEQYF. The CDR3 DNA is TGTGCCAGCAGCAGTACGGGACAGGGTGAAGAGCAGTACTTC. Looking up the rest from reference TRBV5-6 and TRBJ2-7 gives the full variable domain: DAGVTQSPTHLIKTRGQQVTLRCSPKSGHDTVSWYQQALGQGPQFIFQYYEEEERQRGNFPDRFSGHQFPNYSSELNVNALLLGDSALYLCASSSTGQGEEQYFGPGTRLTVT.

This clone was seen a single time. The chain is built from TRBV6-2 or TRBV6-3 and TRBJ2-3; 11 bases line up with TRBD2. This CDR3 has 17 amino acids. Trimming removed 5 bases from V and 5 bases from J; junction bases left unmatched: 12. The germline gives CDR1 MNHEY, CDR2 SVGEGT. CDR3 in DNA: TGTGCCAGCAGTACCACCGAGACTAGCGGGGCCCGAGATACGCAGTATTTT. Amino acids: CASSTTETSGARDTQYF.

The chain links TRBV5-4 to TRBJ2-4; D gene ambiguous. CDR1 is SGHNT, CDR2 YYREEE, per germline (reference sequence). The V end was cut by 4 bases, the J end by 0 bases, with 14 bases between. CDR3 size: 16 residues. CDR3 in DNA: TGTGCCAGCAGCCCAGATTCTGTTCTAGCCAAAAACATTCAGTACTTC. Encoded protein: CASSPDSVLAKNIQYF.

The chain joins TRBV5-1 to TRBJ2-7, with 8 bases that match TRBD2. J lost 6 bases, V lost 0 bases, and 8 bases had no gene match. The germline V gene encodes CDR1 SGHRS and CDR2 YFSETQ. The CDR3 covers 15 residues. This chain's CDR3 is CASSLVAGPRGEQYF. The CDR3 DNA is TGCGCCAGCAGCTTGGTAGCGGGGCCCCGGGGCGAGCAGTACTTC.

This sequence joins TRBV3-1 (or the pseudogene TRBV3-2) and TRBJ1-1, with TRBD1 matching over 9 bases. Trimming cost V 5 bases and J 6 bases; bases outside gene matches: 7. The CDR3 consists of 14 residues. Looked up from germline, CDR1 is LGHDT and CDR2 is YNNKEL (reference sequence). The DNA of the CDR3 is TGTGCCAGCAGCGACATCGGGACAGGGTCTGAAGCTTTCTTT. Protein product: CASSDIGTGSEAFF.

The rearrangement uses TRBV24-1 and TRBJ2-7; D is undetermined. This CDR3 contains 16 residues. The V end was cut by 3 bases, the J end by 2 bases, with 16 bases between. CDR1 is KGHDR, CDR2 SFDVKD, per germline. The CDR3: CATSDASPTGPYEQYF. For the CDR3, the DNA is TGTGCCACCAGTGATGCTTCCCCGACTGGTCCCTACGAGCAGTACTTC.

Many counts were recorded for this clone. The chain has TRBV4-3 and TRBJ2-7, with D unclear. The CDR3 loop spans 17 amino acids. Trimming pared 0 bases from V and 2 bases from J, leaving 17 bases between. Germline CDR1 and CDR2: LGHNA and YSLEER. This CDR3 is CASSQDPETSLPYEQYF. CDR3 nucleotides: TGCGCCAGCAGCCAAGATCCCGAGACAAGTTTGCCCTACGAGCAGTACTTC.

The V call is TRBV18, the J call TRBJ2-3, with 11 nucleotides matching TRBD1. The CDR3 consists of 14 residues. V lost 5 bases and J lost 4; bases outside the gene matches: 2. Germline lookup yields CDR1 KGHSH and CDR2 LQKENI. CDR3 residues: CASSRDRGADTQYF. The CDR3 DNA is TGTGCCAGCTCAAGGGACAGGGGGGCAGATACGCAGTATTTT. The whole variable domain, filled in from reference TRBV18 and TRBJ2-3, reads NAGVMQNPRHLVRRRGQEARLRCSPMKGHSHVYWYRQLPEEGLKFMVYLQKENIIDESGMPKERFSAEFPKEGPSILRIQQVVRGDSAAYFCASSRDRGADTQYFGPGTRLTVL.

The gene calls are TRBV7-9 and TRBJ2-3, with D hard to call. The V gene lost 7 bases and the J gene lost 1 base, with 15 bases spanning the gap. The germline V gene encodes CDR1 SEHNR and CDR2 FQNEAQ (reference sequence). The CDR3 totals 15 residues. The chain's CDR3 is CASMTGSGRTDTQYF. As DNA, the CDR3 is TGTGCCAGCATGACGGGTTCCGGTCGCACAGATACGCAGTATTTT.

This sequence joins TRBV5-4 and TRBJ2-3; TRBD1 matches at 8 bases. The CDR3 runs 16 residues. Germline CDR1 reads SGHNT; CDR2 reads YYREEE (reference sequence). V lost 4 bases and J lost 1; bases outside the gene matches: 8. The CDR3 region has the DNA TGTGCCAGCAGCACCCGCAGGGGGCCTGGCACAGATACGCAGTATTTT. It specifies CASSTRRGPGTDTQYF.

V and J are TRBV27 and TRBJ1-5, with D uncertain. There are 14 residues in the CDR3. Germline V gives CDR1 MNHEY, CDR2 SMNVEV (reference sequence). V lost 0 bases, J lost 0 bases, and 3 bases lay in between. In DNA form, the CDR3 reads TGTGCCAGCAGTTTATCCATTAGCAATCAGCCCCAGCATTTT. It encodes CASSLSISNQPQHF.

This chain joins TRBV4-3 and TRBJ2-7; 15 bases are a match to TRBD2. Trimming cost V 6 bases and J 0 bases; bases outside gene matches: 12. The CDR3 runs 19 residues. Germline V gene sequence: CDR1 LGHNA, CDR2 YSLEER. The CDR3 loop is CASSLNLAGLAGGSYEQYF. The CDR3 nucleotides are TGCGCCAGCAGTCTCAACCTAGCGGGACTAGCGGGGGGCTCCTACGAGCAGTACTTC.

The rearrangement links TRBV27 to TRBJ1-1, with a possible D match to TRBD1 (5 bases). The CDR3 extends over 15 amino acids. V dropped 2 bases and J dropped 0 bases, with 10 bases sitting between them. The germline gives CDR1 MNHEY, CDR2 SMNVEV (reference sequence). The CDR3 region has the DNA TGTGCCAGCAGTTTACGGAGGGGCATGAACACTGAAGCTTTCTTT. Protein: CASSLRRGMNTEAFF.

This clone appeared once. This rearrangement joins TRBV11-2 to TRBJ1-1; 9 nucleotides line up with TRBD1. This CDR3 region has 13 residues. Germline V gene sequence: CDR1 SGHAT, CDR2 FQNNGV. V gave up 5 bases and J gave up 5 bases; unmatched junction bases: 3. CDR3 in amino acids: CASSLGTGTEAFF. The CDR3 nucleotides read TGTGCCAGCAGCCTCGGGACAGGGACTGAAGCTTTCTTT.

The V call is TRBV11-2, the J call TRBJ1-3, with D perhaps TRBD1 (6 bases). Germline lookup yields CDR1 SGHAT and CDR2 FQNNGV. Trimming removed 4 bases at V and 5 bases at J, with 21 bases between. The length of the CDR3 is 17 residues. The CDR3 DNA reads TGTGCCAGCAGCTCAGTCTGGGGCAGGGGCGCGCGAAACACCATATATTTT. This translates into CASSSVWGRGARNTIYF.